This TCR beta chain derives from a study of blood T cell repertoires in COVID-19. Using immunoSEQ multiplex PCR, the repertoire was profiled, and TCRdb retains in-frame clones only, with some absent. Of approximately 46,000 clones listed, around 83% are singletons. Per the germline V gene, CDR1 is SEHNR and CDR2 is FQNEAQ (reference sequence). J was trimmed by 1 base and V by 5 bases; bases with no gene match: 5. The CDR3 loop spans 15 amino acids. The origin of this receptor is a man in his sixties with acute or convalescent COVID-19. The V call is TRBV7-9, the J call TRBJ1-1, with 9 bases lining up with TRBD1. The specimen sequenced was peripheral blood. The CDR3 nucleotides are TGTGCCAGCAGCCCCCGGGGACAGGGGAACACTGAAGCTTTCTTT. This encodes CASSPRGQGNTEAFF.